The 13 T cell receptor beta chains listed next were all sequenced from one sample in a study of CD8 T cells in Susac syndrome. cDNA came from about 0.5 to 1 ug RNA primed by random hexamers. MiXCR, run by TCRdb on the immunoSEQ multiplex PCR reads, gives a single entry per CDR3 protein. The data contain about 110,000 distinct CDR3 sequences, less than 97% of them singletons. The material sequenced was CD4+ T cells from PBMCs. All receptors derive from a human donor in good health.

The CDR3 loop is CAWSRGTEAFF. The CDR3 region has the DNA TGTGCCTGGAGTAGGGGGACTGAAGCTTTCTTT. The gene calls are TRBV30 and TRBJ1-1; tentatively, D is TRBD1 (6 bases). This CDR3 region has 11 residues. Trimming cost V 2 bases and J 5 bases, with 6 bases left between them. The germline CDR1 and CDR2 sequences are GTSNPN and SVGIG (reference sequence).

The V and J genes are TRBV6-6 and TRBJ2-1; D is possibly TRBD2 (6 bases). Germline V CDR1 and CDR2: MNHNY, SVGAGI (reference sequence). The CDR3 contains 14 residues. V was pared by 11 bases and J by 1 base, with 15 bases between. The CDR3 DNA follows: TGTGCCGCCCTCCCCAGCGGGTCCTACAATGAGCAGTTCTTC. Translated: CAALPSGSYNEQFF.

The rearrangement links TRBV3-1 to TRBJ1-2; 10 positions match TRBD1. V gave up 4 bases and J gave up 7 bases; unmatched junction bases: 3. The germline V gene has CDR1 LGHDT and CDR2 YNNKEL (reference sequence). The CDR3 totals 13 residues. The CDR3 loop reads CASSLGTGAGYTF. Here the CDR3 DNA reads TGTGCCAGCAGCCTAGGGACAGGGGCTGGCTACACCTTC.

J is TRBJ2-1 and V is TRBV29-1; maybe TRBD1 (5 bases). The CDR3 extends over 14 amino acids. The germline CDR1 and CDR2 sequences are SQVTM and ANQGSEA. The V end was cut by 2 bases, the J end by 0 bases, with 8 bases between. This CDR3 is CSVEWGSSYNEQFF. CDR3 DNA sequence: TGCAGCGTTGAATGGGGCAGCTCCTACAATGAGCAGTTCTTC.

The V gene is TRBV7-2, the J gene TRBJ1-1; D is perhaps TRBD1 (6 bases). The CDR3 extends over 14 amino acids. Germline V CDR1 and CDR2: SGHTA, FQGNSA. Between the trimmed V and J ends, which lost 4 bases and 5 bases, there was a span of 14 bases. This chain's CDR3 is CASSSLQGRTEAFF. CDR3 bases: TGTGCCAGCAGCTCCCTACAGGGACGGACTGAAGCTTTCTTT.

The chain recombines TRBV20-1 with TRBJ1-2; a possible D gene is TRBD1 (6 bases). The CDR3 spans 12 residues. The V gene's germline CDR1 is DFQATT and CDR2 SNEGSKA (reference sequence). V lost 6 bases, J lost 3 bases, and 11 bases lay in between. The CDR3 DNA is TGCAGTGCCGAGGGGGAAGACTATGGCTACACCTTC. Protein product: CSAEGEDYGYTF.

The V and J genes are TRBV7-8 and TRBJ1-1; TRBD1 might be the D (5 bases). This CDR3 spans 17 amino acids. Trimming shortened V by 5 bases and J by 10 bases, and 29 bases separated the two germline ends. Germline V gene lookup returns CDR1 SGHVS and CDR2 FQNEAQ. Written as DNA, the CDR3 is TGTGCCAGCAGCCGTTATCTACCCTCAGACAGTTTTTATCGAGCTTTCTTT. This translates into CASSRYLPSDSFYRAFF.

The gene calls are TRBV7-2 and TRBJ2-5; D gene unclear. CDR3 length equals 13 residues. Germline CDR1 reads SGHTA; CDR2 reads FQGNSA. Trimming removed 3 bases from V and 6 bases from J, with 11 bases in between. This chain's CDR3 is CASSLGLGKTQYF. The CDR3 nucleotides are TGTGCCAGCAGCTTGGGTCTCGGAAAGACCCAGTACTTC.

This clonotype was seen only once. The CDR3 nucleotides read TGTGCCAGCAGCCCGACTAGCGAGGCCTACAATGAGCAGTTCTTC. Translated: CASSPTSEAYNEQFF. This chain links TRBV7-2 with TRBJ2-1, with TRBD2 identical over 8 bases. This CDR3 has 15 amino acids. Germline V gene sequence: CDR1 SGHTA, CDR2 FQGNSA. The ends lost 5 bases at V and 2 bases at J; junction bases unmatched: 5.

The chain has TRBV6-2 or TRBV6-3 and TRBJ1-1; unclear D gene. Trimming cost V 2 bases and J 3 bases, with 10 bases left between them. The germline V gene encodes CDR1 MNHEY and CDR2 SVGEGT. The CDR3 consists of 14 residues. CDR3 amino acids: CASSYNGLYTEAFF. The CDR3 coding sequence is TGTGCCAGCAGTTACAACGGTCTGTACACTGAAGCTTTCTTT.

A single count supports this clonotype. The V and J genes are TRBV7-9 and TRBJ1-6; possibly TRBD1 for D (6 bases). Looked up from germline, CDR1 is SEHNR and CDR2 is FQNEAQ (reference sequence). The CDR3 is made up of 15 amino acids. Trimming pared 6 bases from V and 7 bases from J, leaving 16 bases between. DNA of the CDR3: TGTGCCAGCAGGGCTGGGGGCAAGATCAATTCACCCCTCCACTTT. The encoded protein is CASRAGGKINSPLHF.

The chain recombines TRBV29-1 with TRBJ1-5, with no clear D. V dropped 3 bases and J dropped 4 bases, with 10 bases sitting between them. The V gene's germline CDR1 is SQVTM and CDR2 ANQGSEA. This CDR3 region has 13 residues. CDR3 nucleotides: TGCAGCGTTGAGGAGGACGGGAATCAGCCCCAGCATTTT. Translated: CSVEEDGNQPQHF.

The rearrangement joins TRBV28 to TRBJ1-4; the D gene is possibly TRBD1 (5 bases). Trimming removed 7 bases from V and 4 bases from J, with 13 bases in between. The germline CDR1 and CDR2 sequences are MDHEN and SYDVKM. The CDR3 length is 14 residues. The CDR3 DNA reads as TGTGCCAGCACCAAGCGGGGGGGTAATGAAAAACTGTTTTTT. This codes for CASTKRGGNEKLFF.